These T cell receptor beta chains were read from a single sample in a study of T cells in pancreatic ductal adenocarcinoma. Using immunoSEQ multiplex PCR, the repertoire was profiled, and TCRdb retains in-frame clones only, with some absent. The sample has roughly 100,000 clones; about 95% are singletons. The sequenced material came from PBMCs. The receptors were sampled from a human donor with pancreatic ductal adenocarcinoma. CDR3s include the opening cysteine and the closing phenylalanine or tryptophan. Fields, in order: J gene, clone size, V gene, D gene, CDR3 DNA, CDR3 protein. D genes are given only for firm matches. Clone size is shown for a subset of rows, as once, few, many or a class of expanded clone.

TRBJ1-2	once	TRBV28	-	TGTGCCAGCAGTCCCCCGGGGGTTAACTATGGCTACACCTTC	CASSPPGVNYGYTF
TRBJ2-3	once	TRBV9	TRBD2	TGTGCCAGCAGCGTAGAAGACCTAGCGGGAGAATATACGCAGTATTTT	CASSVEDLAGEYTQYF
TRBJ2-5	-	TRBV7-9	-	TGTGCCGGGCGGGGTGTCCATGAGACCCAGTACTTC	CAGRGVHETQYF
TRBJ2-5	-	TRBV5-4	TRBD2	TGTGCCAGCAGCCAGGGACTAGCGGGAGGGCCCCAAGAGACCCAGTACTTC	CASSQGLAGGPQETQYF
TRBJ2-5	-	TRBV6-6	TRBD1	TGTGCCAGCAGTTACGACTGGACAGGGACGCTGGAGACCCAGTACTTC	CASSYDWTGTLETQYF
TRBJ2-1	-	TRBV10-2	TRBD2	TGCGCCAGCAGTGGGCGGGAGGGCCTTGAGCAGTTCTTC	CASSGREGLEQFF
TRBJ2-3	-	TRBV13	TRBD2	TGTGCCAGCAGCCCCCGCCGGGAGGCCACAGATACGCAGTATTTT	CASSPRREATDTQYF
TRBJ2-1	-	TRBV14	-	TGTGCCAGCAGCCGCGGCCTGGACAGAGCCTACAATGAGCAGTTCTTC	CASSRGLDRAYNEQFF
TRBJ1-5	-	TRBV10-3	-	TGTGCCATCAGTGATATGGCCGCGGGCAATCAGCCCCAGCATTTT	CAISDMAAGNQPQHF
TRBJ2-1	-	TRBV30	TRBD2	TGTGCCTGGAGATCTCGGACCGGGAGGAACAATGAGCAGTTCTTC	CAWRSRTGRNNEQFF
TRBJ2-3	-	TRBV5-4	TRBD2	TGTGCCACCTCCGGTACGGGAGGAGGGGCAGATACGCAGTATTTT	CATSGTGGGADTQYF
TRBJ2-7	-	TRBV7-7	-	TGTGCCAGCAGCCCCACGGGGCGGGAAGGCGAGCAGTACTTC	CASSPTGREGEQYF
TRBJ2-7	-	TRBV18	TRBD1	TGTGCCAGCTCACGTGATAGGCGGGGGACAGGGGAGCAGTACTTC	CASSRDRRGTGEQYF
TRBJ2-1	-	TRBV7-3	TRBD2	TGTGCCAGCAGCTTAGGGCTAGCGGGAGGAAATGAGCAGTTCTTC	CASSLGLAGGNEQFF
TRBJ1-5	-	TRBV4-1	-	TGCGCCAGCAGCCAACTCCAGGGGCAGCCCCAGCATTTT	CASSQLQGQPQHF
TRBJ1-2	-	TRBV27	-	TGTGCCAGCAGTCCACGACAGGTCCACTATGGCTACACCTTC	CASSPRQVHYGYTF
TRBJ2-5	-	TRBV5-4	-	TGTGCCAGCAGCTCAGCCACAGGCGGCCAAGAGACCCAGTACTTC	CASSSATGGQETQYF
TRBJ1-5	-	TRBV7-2	-	TGTGCCAGCAGCCCGGTCGATCAGCCCCAGCATTTT	CASSPVDQPQHF
TRBJ2-7	once	TRBV28	TRBD2	TGTGCCAGCAGTTCGCGCAGCGGGAGGCTCGACGAGCAGTACTTC	CASSSRSGRLDEQYF
TRBJ2-5	few	TRBV4-2	-	TGTGCCAGCAGCCTTTCCGCGGGTAACCAAGAGACCCAGTACTTC	CASSLSAGNQETQYF
TRBJ2-7	-	TRBV27	-	TGTGCCAGCAGGGGGGGGCCAACCTACTTAGCCTACGAGCAGTACTTC	CASRGGPTYLAYEQYF
TRBJ2-3	-	TRBV18	-	TGTGCCAGCTCACTAAGCACAGATACGCAGTATTTT	CASSLSTDTQYF
TRBJ2-6	once	TRBV6-1	-	TGTGCCAGCAGTGCCCAGGGTCCCTCTGGGGCCAACGTCCTGACTTTC	CASSAQGPSGANVLTF
TRBJ2-5	once	TRBV9	-	TGTGCCAGCAGCGCCTCAACTAGCAGTCAAGAGACCCAGTACTTC	CASSASTSSQETQYF
TRBJ2-3	-	TRBV7-3	TRBD1	TGTGCCAGCAGCTTATCCAGGGGGACAGATACGCAGTATTTT	CASSLSRGTDTQYF
TRBJ1-5	-	TRBV15	-	TGTGCCACCAGCAGAGAGGGGGGTCAGCCCCAGCATTTT	CATSREGGQPQHF
TRBJ2-3	-	TRBV6-1	TRBD2	TGTGCCAGCAGTGTAGGAGCTAGCGGCCGCACAGATACGCAGTATTTT	CASSVGASGRTDTQYF
TRBJ1-1	-	TRBV6-5	TRBD1	TGTGCCAGCAGAGAACAGGGGGTGAACACTGAAGCTTTCTTT	CASREQGVNTEAFF
TRBJ1-2	-	TRBV28	-	TGTGCCAGCAGTTTCATATCGGCCTCAGGACTGATCAACTATGGCTACACCTTC	CASSFISASGLINYGYTF
TRBJ2-7	-	TRBV11-3	-	TGTGCCAGCAGCTTAGACCACCCCACTAGACTCTACGAGCAGTACTTC	CASSLDHPTRLYEQYF
TRBJ2-7	-	TRBV2	TRBD2	TGTGCCAGCAGCGGAATAGCGGGTGGCTCCTACGAGCAGTACTTC	CASSGIAGGSYEQYF
TRBJ1-1	-	TRBV5-1	TRBD1	TGCGCCAGCAGCTTGGGACAGGGTTACACTGAAGCTTTCTTT	CASSLGQGYTEAFF
TRBJ2-1	-	TRBV25-1	-	TGTGCCAGCAGTACTAACAGGCCATCTGGCTACAATGAGCAGTTCTTC	CASSTNRPSGYNEQFF
TRBJ2-7	-	TRBV7-3	TRBD2	TGTGCCAGCAGCTTAGGACTAGCGGGGAAGCAGTACTTC	CASSLGLAGKQYF
TRBJ2-5	-	TRBV7-2	-	TGTGCCAGCAGCACACAGGGCGGAGAGACCCAGTACTTC	CASSTQGGETQYF
TRBJ2-4	-	TRBV14	TRBD2	TGTGCCAGCAGCCAAGATGGTAGCGGGGGGATTCAGTACTTC	CASSQDGSGGIQYF
TRBJ2-2	-	TRBV6-5	-	TGTGCCAGCAGAGGAAGCGGACCCACCGGGGAGCTGTTTTTT	CASRGSGPTGELFF
TRBJ1-1	-	TRBV2	-	TGTGCCAGCAGTGCCGGCAGGCAAGGGGCTGAAGCTTTCTTT	CASSAGRQGAEAFF
TRBJ1-2	-	TRBV5-4	-	TGTGCCAGCAGCTTGAACAGGAGACTCTATGGCTACACCTTC	CASSLNRRLYGYTF
TRBJ2-1	-	TRBV2	TRBD1	TGTGCCAGCTGGTCCGGGACAGGATTGGGTGAGCAGTTCTTC	CASWSGTGLGEQFF
TRBJ2-7	-	TRBV4-1	TRBD1	TGCGCCAGCAGCACCGCGGGGACAGGTGCCTACGAGCAGTACTTC	CASSTAGTGAYEQYF
TRBJ2-7	-	TRBV28	-	TGTGCCAGCAGTACGGGGGATATCGAGCAGTACTTC	CASSTGDIEQYF
TRBJ2-3	once	TRBV28	TRBD2	TGTGCCAGCAGTACCCCGACTAGCGGGGACACAGATACGCAGTATTTT	CASSTPTSGDTDTQYF
TRBJ2-3	-	TRBV28	-	TGTGCCAGCAGTTCCAGGGTTGCAGATACGCAGTATTTT	CASSSRVADTQYF
TRBJ2-5	-	TRBV5-4	TRBD2	TGTGCCAGCAACACGTGGGGGGGAGAGACCCAGTACTTC	CASNTWGGETQYF
TRBJ2-2	-	TRBV19	TRBD2	TGTGCCAGTAGTATGTTAGCGGGAGGGCCATTCGGGGAGCTGTTTTTT	CASSMLAGGPFGELFF
TRBJ1-2	-	TRBV5-1	TRBD1	TGCGCCAGCAGCGATAGGACAGGTGGCTATGGCTACACCTTC	CASSDRTGGYGYTF
TRBJ2-7	-	TRBV7-3	-	TGTGCCAGCAGCTCATCACGACAGGACGAGCAGTACTTC	CASSSSRQDEQYF
TRBJ1-1	-	TRBV9	-	TGTGCCAGCAGAATTACAGGTCCCCCAGCAGCTTTCTTT	CASRITGPPAAFF
TRBJ1-5	-	TRBV6-1	TRBD1	TGTGCCAGCAGTACCGACAGGGGGAATCAGCCCCAGCATTTT	CASSTDRGNQPQHF
TRBJ2-7	-	TRBV19	-	TGTGCCAGTAGTTCGACGGGGTCCTACGAGCAGTACTTC	CASSSTGSYEQYF
TRBJ1-2	-	TRBV28	-	TGTGCCAGCAGTTTTTCGTCAGCTAACTATGGCTACACCTTC	CASSFSSANYGYTF